Listed below are T cell receptor beta chains from one sample, sequenced in a study of T cell changes during pregnancy in multiple sclerosis. Sequencing used immunoSEQ multiplex PCR; TCRdb keeps in-frame clones, though not all of them. The sample lists tens of thousands of clones; around 90% were seen once. Sequencing used CD4+ T cells from peripheral blood mononuclear cells, obtained before pregnancy. The source of these receptors is a female donor with multiple sclerosis, enrolled in a pregnancy study. Both conserved end residues are part of each CDR3. Fields, in order: CDR3 DNA, CDR3 protein, clone size, D gene, V gene, J gene. D genes are given only for firm matches. Not every row has a clone size; where given, it reads once, few, many or a size class.

TGTGCCAGCAGCGTTAGCGGGAGAAGAACAGATACGCAGTATTTT	CASSVSGRRTDTQYF	NA	TRBD2	TRBV7-2	TRBJ2-3
TGTGCCAGCAGGGCCCCCACCGCTGGAAACACCATATATTTT	CASRAPTAGNTIYF	NA	NA	TRBV25-1	TRBJ1-3
TGTGCCAAAACCGGGGGAATTAGCTCCTACAATGAGCAGTTCTTC	CAKTGGISSYNEQFF	NA	NA	TRBV7-2	TRBJ2-1
TGTGCCAGCAGCGTAGTTGAAAGAGGAACGGATACGCAGTATTTT	CASSVVERGTDTQYF	NA	NA	TRBV9	TRBJ2-3
TGTGCCAGCAGCGTAGGACAGGGGGCAGGTCAGACTGAAGCTTTCTTT	CASSVGQGAGQTEAFF	NA	TRBD1	TRBV9	TRBJ1-1
TGCGCCAGCAGGGAACAGGGGAGCTCCTACGAGCAGTACTTC	CASREQGSSYEQYF	NA	TRBD1	TRBV5-1	TRBJ2-7
TGTGCCTGGAGTGGGTTTAGCGGGGTTGGAGAGACCCAGTACTTC	CAWSGFSGVGETQYF	NA	TRBD2	TRBV30	TRBJ2-5
TGTGCCAGCGGGACTAGCGGGTCCTGGTGGAGCTCCTACAATGAGCAGTTCTTC	CASGTSGSWWSSYNEQFF	NA	TRBD2	TRBV27	TRBJ2-1
TGTGCCAGCAGTGTAGGTGTCGGGACAGGGCCCCTTGGCTACACCTTC	CASSVGVGTGPLGYTF	NA	TRBD1	TRBV6-1	TRBJ1-2
TGTGCTAGTGGCACCGGGACAGGGAACACCGGGGAGCTGTTTTTT	CASGTGTGNTGELFF	NA	TRBD1	TRBV12-5	TRBJ2-2
TGTGCCTGGAGTGTCACTTCATCGCTTTACTATGGCTACACCTTC	CAWSVTSSLYYGYTF	NA	NA	TRBV30	TRBJ1-2
TGTGCCAGCAGCTTAGTATCAGGGGAATTCTACGAGCAGTACTTC	CASSLVSGEFYEQYF	NA	NA	TRBV7-2	TRBJ2-7
TGTGCCAGCAGCTCAGACAGGGCAATTAATGAAAAACTGTTTTTT	CASSSDRAINEKLFF	NA	TRBD1	TRBV9	TRBJ1-4
TGTGCCAGCAGCTTGGGGGGCGGAGAGGTCCACGAGCAGTACTTC	CASSLGGGEVHEQYF	NA	NA	TRBV5-4	TRBJ2-7
TGTGCCAGCAGCCTACAGGTTGGGGCCAACGTCCTGACTTTC	CASSLQVGANVLTF	NA	NA	TRBV9	TRBJ2-6
TGTGCCAGCAGTTCCGGGACAAGGATCCCCTACGAGCAGTACTTC	CASSSGTRIPYEQYF	NA	NA	TRBV27	TRBJ2-7
TGTGCCAGCAGTAAGGGACAGGGGCGTACAGATACGCAGTATTTT	CASSKGQGRTDTQYF	once	TRBD1	TRBV2	TRBJ2-3
TGTGCCAGTAGTAAGACAGAAAATGAAAAACTGTTTTTT	CASSKTENEKLFF	NA	NA	TRBV19	TRBJ1-4
TGCAGTGCTGGAACAGGGCCCCAGCATTTT	CSAGTGPQHF	NA	NA	TRBV20-1	TRBJ1-5
TGTGCCAGTACCCTGTCGGATCTACCGGGACACTATAATTCACCCCTCCACTTT	CASTLSDLPGHYNSPLHF	NA	NA	TRBV19	TRBJ1-6
TGCGCCAGCAGCTTGGGTCTAGCGGGAGAAGAGACCCAGTACTTC	CASSLGLAGEETQYF	NA	TRBD2	TRBV5-1	TRBJ2-5
TGTGCCAGCAGCCAGAGCGTACAGGCGCAGCAGTACTTC	CASSQSVQAQQYF	NA	NA	TRBV14	TRBJ2-7
TGTGCCAGCAGCCAGACCCTAGCGGGGTTTAGGGAGACCCAGTACTTC	CASSQTLAGFRETQYF	NA	TRBD2	TRBV5-4	TRBJ2-5
TGTGCCAGCAGCCCCGATGGCGGGGGTTCCTACAATGAGCAGTTCTTC	CASSPDGGGSYNEQFF	NA	TRBD2	TRBV7-6	TRBJ2-1
TGCAGCGTTCGGGACGGGAGGAGCAATCAGCCCCAGCATTTT	CSVRDGRSNQPQHF	NA	NA	TRBV29-1	TRBJ1-5
TGTGCCAGCAAAGGGGGATGGCGGGGGGCTCAAGAGACCCAGTACTTC	CASKGGWRGAQETQYF	once	TRBD2	TRBV27	TRBJ2-5
TGTGCCAGCAGCTCCGGGACAGGGGGCTACGAGCAGTACTTC	CASSSGTGGYEQYF	NA	TRBD1	TRBV5-4	TRBJ2-7
TGCGCCAGCAGCTGGGGACAGGGTGGTGAGCAGTTCTTC	CASSWGQGGEQFF	NA	TRBD1	TRBV5-1	TRBJ2-1
TGTGCCAGCAGTTACTCGGACAGGGTGGGGACCTACGAGCAGTACTTC	CASSYSDRVGTYEQYF	NA	TRBD1	TRBV6-6	TRBJ2-7
TGTGCCAGCAGCTTCCCCCCAGGCCGCTCTGGAAACACCATATATTTT	CASSFPPGRSGNTIYF	NA	NA	TRBV7-2	TRBJ1-3
TGTGCCAGCACCGAACTAGCGGGGGGCCCCAATGAGCAGTTCTTC	CASTELAGGPNEQFF	NA	TRBD2	TRBV9	TRBJ2-1
TGTGCCATAAGACAGGGAGGCGGCACCGGGGAGCTGTTTTTT	CAIRQGGGTGELFF	NA	NA	TRBV19	TRBJ2-2
TGCGCCAGCAGTCAATCGAGAGAATTTCCAGGCTACGAGCAGTACTTC	CASSQSREFPGYEQYF	NA	NA	TRBV23-1	TRBJ2-7
TGTGCCAGCAGCCCCTTACGGGGAGCTGAAGCTTTCTTT	CASSPLRGAEAFF	NA	NA	TRBV6-1	TRBJ1-1
TGTGCCGGTCTAGCGGGCTCCGCGGGGGAGCAGTACTTC	CAGLAGSAGEQYF	NA	TRBD2	TRBV30	TRBJ2-7
TGTGCCAGCACCAGGACAGGCGGGGAGCTGTTTTTT	CASTRTGGELFF	few	TRBD1	TRBV6-5	TRBJ2-2
TGTGCCAGCAGCTTTCAGGGGGCCGGAAACACCATATATTTT	CASSFQGAGNTIYF	NA	TRBD1	TRBV5-6	TRBJ1-3
TGTGCCAGCAGGGGGACAGGGGTTAGTCAGCCCCAGCATTTT	CASRGTGVSQPQHF	NA	TRBD1	TRBV28	TRBJ1-5
TGTGCCAGCAGTGGGGTACAGGGTCGAAGGAGCGAGCAGTACTTC	CASSGVQGRRSEQYF	NA	NA	TRBV6-4	TRBJ2-7
TGTGCCAGCAGCTCCCCTGTGGGGGGGGACCAAGAGACCCAGTACTTC	CASSSPVGGDQETQYF	NA	TRBD2	TRBV5-4	TRBJ2-5
TGTGCCAGCAGCTTGACAGGACAGCCCAGCAATCAGCCCCAGCATTTT	CASSLTGQPSNQPQHF	NA	NA	TRBV5-6	TRBJ1-5
TGTGCCAGCAGTTTATGGGGGCTCTCCTACGAGCAGTACTTC	CASSLWGLSYEQYF	NA	NA	TRBV27	TRBJ2-7
TGTGCCAGCAGCTTAGCGGGGGGCGCCTACAATGAGCAGTTCTTC	CASSLAGGAYNEQFF	NA	TRBD2	TRBV7-3	TRBJ2-1
TGTGCCAGCAGCGTAGGGGAGGCTCCCTACGAGCAGTACTTC	CASSVGEAPYEQYF	NA	NA	TRBV9	TRBJ2-7
TGTGCCAGCAGCTTAAGGGGAGGCAGCCTATTAGTTGATGAGCAGTTCTTC	CASSLRGGSLLVDEQFF	NA	NA	TRBV7-3	TRBJ2-1
TGTGCCAGCAGTTATTCGCGGACAGGGGAAAAACTGTTTTTT	CASSYSRTGEKLFF	few	TRBD1	TRBV6-5	TRBJ1-4
TGTGCCTGGAGTGTAGACACCCCCTCCGGGACAGGTTCCTACGAGCAGTACTTC	CAWSVDTPSGTGSYEQYF	NA	TRBD1	TRBV30	TRBJ2-7
TGTGCCAGCAGCTTGGACAGGGATGAAGCTTTCTTT	CASSLDRDEAFF	NA	TRBD1	TRBV11-3	TRBJ1-1
TGTGCCATCAGTTTCGGGGGCACTGAAGCTTTCTTT	CAISFGGTEAFF	NA	NA	TRBV10-3	TRBJ1-1
TGCGCCAGCAGCTCACAGGGGGCGACTGAAGCTTTCTTT	CASSSQGATEAFF	NA	TRBD1	TRBV5-1	TRBJ1-1
TGTGCCAGCAGTTACCATCTTGACGGGACCTACGAGCAGTACTTC	CASSYHLDGTYEQYF	NA	NA	TRBV6-5	TRBJ2-7